These 19 T cell receptor beta chains share one sample of origin, sequenced in a study of beta chain features in type 1 diabetes. Study observations and caveats: Moderately but significantly shorter TCRB CDR3s were found in Type 1 diabetes patients in all four CD4+ subsets.

The whole isolated RNA underwent reverse transcription, so sequencing captured expressed TCRB transcripts. The data were produced by immunoSEQ multiplex PCR, yet TCRdb's version contains in-frame clones alone and is incomplete. The data contain 230,000 or so clones, under 20% of them singletons. Their specific antigens are unknown. The sequenced material came from naive CD4+ T cells from blood. These receptors originate from a man under 40 with type 1 diabetes.

V and J are TRBV6-6 and TRBJ1-2; D remains ambiguous. Trimming took off 4 bases at V and 2 bases at J, with 11 bases between the two ends. The CDR3 totals 14 residues. Germline values: CDR1 MNHNY, CDR2 SVGAGI (reference sequence). CDR3 DNA: TGTGCCAGCAGTTCCGTAACAGCAAACTATGGCTACACCTTC. Amino acids: CASSSVTANYGYTF.

Only a few counts were recorded for this clone. This rearrangement joins TRBV28 to TRBJ2-7, with 10 nucleotides matching TRBD2. V trimming: 2 bases; J trimming: 5 bases; junction bases outside the gene matches: 6. The CDR3 sequence is 15 residues long. The V gene's germline CDR1 is MDHEN and CDR2 SYDVKM. CDR3 residues: CASSLTSGMSDEQYF. The CDR3 bases are TGTGCCAGCAGTTTAACTAGCGGGATGTCCGACGAGCAGTACTTC.

This clone has a handful of counts. V is TRBV7-9 and J is TRBJ2-7; D might be TRBD2 (6 bases). CDR1 is SEHNR, CDR2 FQNEAQ, per germline (reference sequence). The CDR3 is 14 residues long. V lost 1 base and J lost 2, with 9 bases in between. CDR3 sequence (DNA): TGTGCCAGCAGCTTAGTTACGGGAGCCTACGAGCAGTACTTC. Translated: CASSLVTGAYEQYF.

There are a few counts of this clone. V is TRBV14 and J is TRBJ1-1; D uncertain. Between the trimmed V and J ends, which lost 2 bases and 4 bases, there was a span of 11 bases. The CDR3 spans 14 residues. Germline CDR1 reads SGHDN; CDR2 reads FVKESK. CDR3 region: CASSQSRRVTEAFF. The CDR3 DNA follows: TGTGCCAGCAGCCAATCCAGAAGGGTCACTGAAGCTTTCTTT. The full variable domain, with the rest looked up from reference TRBV14 and TRBJ1-1, is EAGVTQFPSHSVIEKGQTVTLRCDPISGHDNLYWYRRVMGKEIKFLLHFVKESKQDESGMPNNRFLAERTGGTYSTLKVQPAELEDSGVYFCASSQSRRVTEAFFGQGTRLTVV.

This clone was observed a handful of times. The genes are TRBV25-1 and TRBJ1-2; no reliable D call. Trimming stripped 8 bases from V and 1 base from J, with 5 bases between. The CDR3 consists of 11 residues. The germline gives CDR1 MGHDK, CDR2 SYGVNS. In DNA, the CDR3 is TGTGCCAGCGGGAATAACTATGGCTACACCTTC. It translates to CASGNNYGYTF.

Here the CDR3 reads CASSFGQGLDTQYF. As DNA, the CDR3 is TGCGCCAGCAGCTTTGGACAGGGTTTAGATACGCAGTATTTT. This chain connects TRBV5-1 to TRBJ2-3; 8 nucleotides match TRBD1. The germline gives CDR1 SGHRS, CDR2 YFSETQ. V was clipped by 2 bases and J by 5 bases; unmatched bases: 4. The CDR3 is 14 residues long.

The CDR3 region has the DNA TGTGCCAGCAGCCAAGTGTCCGGGACAGCGGGTAAGAACACTGAAGCTTTCTTT. This translates into CASSQVSGTAGKNTEAFF. The chain is built from TRBV4-2 and TRBJ1-1; 7 bases are shared with TRBD1. This CDR3 is built from 18 residues. V gave up 1 base and J gave up 1 base; unmatched junction bases: 12. Germline lookup yields CDR1 LGHNA and CDR2 YNFKEQ.

The chain recombines TRBV29-1 with TRBJ2-7, with a possible D match to TRBD2 (5 bases). CDR3 length: 13 amino acids. V lost 7 bases and J lost 3, with 16 bases in between. The germline V gene has CDR1 SQVTM and CDR2 ANQGSEA. The CDR3 region has the DNA TGCAGCGCCTTACTAGACACCAACTACGAGCAGTACTTC. Protein: CSALLDTNYEQYF.

This clone has only a few counts. The chain carries TRBV2 and TRBJ2-3; D gene uncertain. Trimming left V 7 bases short and J 2 bases short, with 10 bases between. CDR1 and CDR2 from the germline V gene are SNHLY and FYNNEI. This CDR3 contains 13 residues. This chain's CDR3 is CASKPGHTDTQYF. The CDR3 coding sequence is TGTGCCAGCAAACCGGGCCACACAGATACGCAGTATTTT.

V usage is TRBV28 and J usage is TRBJ2-3; 7 nucleotides line up with TRBD1. Trimming removed 5 bases from V and 4 bases from J; junction bases left unmatched: 9. Germline CDR1 is MDHEN and CDR2 is SYDVKM. The CDR3 runs 15 residues. The CDR3 loop reads CASSQQGLLADTQYF. The DNA for the CDR3 is TGTGCCAGCAGTCAACAGGGGTTACTGGCAGATACGCAGTATTTT.

For this clone: Other nucleotide sequences from this sample produce the same CDR3. This chain uses TRBV5-1 with TRBJ2-3, with D uncertain. From germline, CDR1 is SGHRS and CDR2 YFSETQ. Trimming shortened V by 0 bases and J by 2 bases, and 4 bases separated the two germline ends. This CDR3 has 13 amino acids. The CDR3 sequence is CASSLVPTDTQYF. The CDR3 DNA reads as TGCGCCAGCAGCTTGGTCCCCACAGATACGCAGTATTTT.

This sequence joins TRBV2 and TRBJ1-5, with 7 bases that match TRBD1. The CDR3 loop spans 15 amino acids. CDR1 is SNHLY, CDR2 FYNNEI, per germline. V dropped 6 bases and J dropped 0; count of bases not matched to a gene: 5. CDR3 nucleotide sequence: TGTGCCAGCAGGGCAACAGGGGTTAGCAATCAGCCCCAGCATTTT. It codes for CASRATGVSNQPQHF.

The chain couples TRBV10-3 to TRBJ1-2; 8 bases are shared with TRBD1. This CDR3 contains 13 residues. Germline lookup yields CDR1 ENHRY and CDR2 SYGVKD. V shed 7 bases and J 6 bases; nucleotides not matched to a gene: 7. CDR3 sequence: CAITKTGENGYTF. CDR3 bases: TGTGCCATCACCAAGACAGGGGAGAATGGCTACACCTTC.

This clone was detected only once. This rearrangement joins TRBV19 to TRBJ1-2; possible D gene TRBD1, 5 bases. The CDR3 totals 13 residues. Trimming stripped 5 bases from V and 8 bases from J, with 15 bases between. Looked up from germline, CDR1 is LNHDA and CDR2 is SQIVND (reference sequence). The CDR3 sequence: CASSSGTWGGYTF. The DNA of the CDR3 is TGTGCCAGTAGTTCCGGCACCTGGGGCGGCTACACCTTC.

The CDR3 here is CASSLLRDYEQYF. The CDR3 DNA follows: TGCGCCAGCAGCCTATTGAGGGACTACGAGCAGTACTTC. V is TRBV4-1 and J is TRBJ2-7, with D perhaps TRBD2 (5 bases). V was cut by 4 bases and J by 3 bases, with 10 bases left in between. Germline V gives CDR1 MGHRA, CDR2 YSYEKL. The CDR3 runs to 13 residues.

This clone was observed a handful of times. V and J are TRBV7-2 and TRBJ1-4; D remains unclear. V shed 1 base and J shed 1 base, with 7 bases lying between them. Germline CDR1 SGHTA, CDR2 FQGNSA. This CDR3 has 15 amino acids. DNA for the CDR3: TGTGCCAGCAGCTTAGAAAGGGTAACTAATGAAAAACTGTTTTTT. As protein: CASSLERVTNEKLFF.

This clone was picked up a small number of times. This chain's CDR3 is CASSLGLADSYEQYF. The CDR3 DNA is TGCGCCAGCAGCTTGGGCTTAGCGGATTCCTACGAGCAGTACTTC. This chain uses TRBV5-1 with TRBJ2-7, with D possibly being TRBD2 (6 bases). Germline CDR1 and CDR2: SGHRS and YFSETQ. V gave up 0 bases and J gave up 1 base, with 11 bases separating them. The CDR3 runs to 15 residues. The entire variable domain, with the rest obtained from reference TRBV5-1 and TRBJ2-7, is as follows: KAGVTQTPRYLIKTRGQQVTLSCSPISGHRSVSWYQQTPGQGLQFLFEYFSETQRNKGNFPGRFSGRQFSNSRSEMNVSTLELGDSALYLCASSLGLADSYEQYFGPGTRLTVT.

The gene calls are TRBV29-1 and TRBJ2-7; maybe TRBD2 (7 bases). Germline CDR1 reads SQVTM; CDR2 reads ANQGSEA. The CDR3 spans 17 residues. CDR3 coding DNA: TGCGCCCCCCGGGGGGCAGGCCAACCCGCATGCAACTACGAGCAGTACTTC. Protein sequence: CAPRGAGQPACNYEQYF.

This clone was recorded a few times. The chain couples TRBV27 to TRBJ1-3; D might be TRBD1 (5 bases). Germline V CDR1 and CDR2: MNHEY, SMNVEV (reference sequence). The CDR3 length is 15 residues. With 2 bases removed from V and 1 base from J, the gap between germline ends came to 9 bases. The CDR3 region is CASSLEGRSGNTIYF. CDR3 DNA sequence: TGTGCCAGCAGTTTAGAGGGGAGGTCTGGAAACACCATATATTTT.